The rows below give T cell receptor beta chains drawn from one sample of a study of blood T cell repertoires in COVID-19. Profiling relied on immunoSEQ multiplex PCR, and the TCRdb table lists in-frame clones only, not all of them. The sample comprises fewer than 500,000 clones, roughly 86% of which are singletons, and 1.1% rests with the top ten. Sequencing was carried out using peripheral blood. All receptors come from a human donor with acute or convalescent COVID-19. The donor label of this sample is uncertain. Each CDR3 is given with its conserved first and last residue.

TRBV3-1/TRBV3-2,CASSQVPGPDQPQHF
TRBV5-4,CASSLGSLGGNSPLHF
TRBV5-1,CASSRTGSTGELFF
TRBV19,CASRQTSGSYKTQYF
TRBV12-3/TRBV12-4,CASSSPGMETQYF
TRBV6-5,CASSSPQEIEAFF
TRBV5-4,CASSYSDRGGGELFF
TRBV5-1,CASSLQGAANEKLFF
TRBV10-3,CAIRDMGQKGTEAFF
TRBV19,CASSRELTGVGGSEAFF
TRBV6-5,CASSYQRRDNSPLHF
TRBV6-5,CASKTGGTSGELFF
TRBV5-4,CASSGGQVSSYEQYF
TRBV28,CASSRGGRNSPLHF
TRBV7-8,CASSLGVHMNTEAFF
TRBV5-5,CASVRSDRSGGELFF
TRBV7-6,CASKPLQGPIDTEAFF
TRBV28,CASGHTANTGELFF
TRBV9,CASSPPSQASTDTQYF
TRBV5-1,CASSYERVQGFNTEAFF
TRBV11-2,CASSTRQGSKYEQYF
TRBV7-8,CASSPRGGGGGRTEAFF
TRBV4-2,CASSQDQAYGYTF
TRBV7-9,CASSLGLAAVGELFF
TRBV6-5,CASSLAGGLDNEQFF
TRBV6-2/TRBV6-3,CASSRTGLAGYEQYF
TRBV6-1,CASSDFKGTGVYGYTF
TRBV30,CAWSEQGLRADTQYF
TRBV3-1/TRBV3-2,CASSQARQGAIRLYF
TRBV5-1,CASSPGTGGIYGYTF
TRBV4-2,CASSPETSGASYNEQFF
TRBV5-1,CASSHRDRGVPGTGELFF
TRBV7-2,CASSSGLAGKGTQYF
TRBV5-4,CASSHNSAGNTIYF
TRBV9,CASSGTSGSDILQGQFF
TRBV30,CAWGRGTQGVVQYF
TRBV28,CASSETGLSYEQYF
TRBV18,CASSPDSGNTEAFF
TRBV30,CACNKYGGQPQHF